A selection of T cell receptor beta chains follows, all from one sample in a study of blood T cell repertoires in COVID-19. The method was immunoSEQ multiplex PCR; TCRdb's version includes in-frame clones alone and lacks a portion of them. Of hundreds of thousands of clones listed, around 86% were seen once; the top ten hold approximately 1.6%. The sequenced sample consisted of PBMCs or T cells enriched from blood (not recorded which). The receptors were gathered from a woman in her 50s who had recovered from COVID-19. Each CDR3 is given with its conserved first and last residue. The D gene is left open where the match is weak. The listing skips clone size in some rows; elsewhere it reads once, few, many or a size class.

d_gene,v_gene,abundance,j_gene,CDR3nt,CDR3aa
.,TRBV5-4,few,TRBJ2-7,TGTGCCAGCAGCCACAACAGGAATTGGTACTACGAGCAGTACTTC,CASSHNRNWYYEQYF
.,TRBV27,few,TRBJ1-5,TGTGCCAGCAGTGCCACCGCCAGGGGCCCAAATCAGCCCCAGCATTTT,CASSATARGPNQPQHF
TRBD1,TRBV7-2,.,TRBJ2-7,TGTGCCAGCAGCTCCGGACAGGACTACGAGCAGTACTTC,CASSSGQDYEQYF
TRBD2,TRBV10-2,.,TRBJ2-7,TGCGCCAGCAGTGAAAGGACTAGCGGGATCTACGAGCAGTACTTC,CASSERTSGIYEQYF
.,TRBV4-1,.,TRBJ1-5,TGCGCCAGCAGCCAAGAGCCCCACGGGAATCAGCCCCAGCATTTT,CASSQEPHGNQPQHF
.,TRBV3-1/TRBV3-2,.,TRBJ2-7,TGTGCCAGCAGCCAGAGGAGCTCCTACGAGCAGTACTTC,CASSQRSSYEQYF
TRBD2,TRBV29-1,once,TRBJ2-3,TGCAGCGTCGTAGGACTAGCGGGAGGAAACACAGATACGCAGTATTTT,CSVVGLAGGNTDTQYF
.,TRBV9,.,TRBJ2-1,TGTGCCAGCAGCCCCGGACTGTACAATGAGCAGTTCTTC,CASSPGLYNEQFF
TRBD2,TRBV28,.,TRBJ2-5,TGTGCCAGCAGTTTAGCGGGAGGAACCCAGTACTTC,CASSLAGGTQYF
.,TRBV20-1,.,TRBJ1-1,TGCAGTGCTCACAGGGACACTGAAGCTTTCTTT,CSAHRDTEAFF
TRBD2,TRBV3-1/TRBV3-2,.,TRBJ2-1,TGTGCCAGCAGCCAAGGACTAGCGGGAGCTTATGAGCAGTTCTTC,CASSQGLAGAYEQFF
.,TRBV29-1,.,TRBJ1-1,TGCAGCGTGGCCGCAGGGGCCCTGAACACTGAAGCTTTCTTT,CSVAAGALNTEAFF
.,TRBV4-1,once,TRBJ1-3,TGCGCCAGCAGCCAACAGGGGAAGCCACCCGGAAACACCATATATTTT,CASSQQGKPPGNTIYF
.,TRBV10-3,.,TRBJ2-5,TGTGCCATCAGTGAGGGCAGGCCCCAAGAGACCCAGTACTTC,CAISEGRPQETQYF
.,TRBV6-5,.,TRBJ1-3,TGTGCCAGCAGTTACTCAGAGAACTCTGGAAACACCATATATTTT,CASSYSENSGNTIYF
TRBD1,TRBV9,once,TRBJ2-5,TGTGCCAGCAGCGTACGGGACAGGGATGAGACCCAGTACTTC,CASSVRDRDETQYF
.,TRBV27,.,TRBJ2-7,TGTGCCAGCTCCAGCGTCCGGAATTACGAGCAGTACTTC,CASSSVRNYEQYF
TRBD1,TRBV24-1,.,TRBJ1-2,TGTGCCACCAGTGATCCCAAAACAGGGGCGGATGGCTACACCTTC,CATSDPKTGADGYTF
.,TRBV7-6,.,TRBJ1-1,TGTGCCAGCAGCTTAGGGACTGACACTGAAGCTTTCTTT,CASSLGTDTEAFF